Below, 5 T cell receptor beta chains from the same sample are listed, as sequenced in a study of identifying expanded T cells in peripheral blood (dated by TCRdb to the late 2010s). The method behind the library was the immunoSEQ multiplex PCR assay. The table comes from immuneACCESS by way of TCRdb, which keeps in-frame sequences with V and J called. Part of the clones is missing from these tables; in studies checked, under half for an unresolved V gene and the rest for unknown reasons. A total of about 100,000 clones appear in this sample, 87% of them only once. The ten largest clones represent roughly 15% of the sample. Sequencing was performed on blood. Every receptor here comes from a person aged 18-70 years in good health.

This chain joins TRBV2 and TRBJ1-1; TRBD1 aligns across 7 bases. The CDR3 spans 13 residues. V gave up 8 bases and J gave up 1 base; unmatched junction bases: 4. Germline CDR1 is SNHLY and CDR2 is FYNNEI. CDR3 amino acids: CASDRDRNTEAFF. CDR3 coding DNA: TGTGCCAGCGACCGGGACAGGAACACTGAAGCTTTCTTT.

The chain employs TRBV4-1 and TRBJ1-2; the match to TRBD1 covers 8 bases. The CDR3 runs 14 residues. Losses at the gene ends were 4 bases for V and 9 bases for J; bases not matched to a gene: 10. Germline V gene sequence: CDR1 MGHRA, CDR2 YSYEKL. The CDR3 reads CASSPGGQGVSYTF. CDR3 nucleotide sequence: TGCGCCAGCAGCCCAGGGGGCCAAGGAGTCAGCTACACCTTC.

V usage is TRBV19 and J usage is TRBJ2-7; D not certain. V was shortened by 5 bases and J by 2 bases, with 13 bases between the two germline ends. This CDR3 spans 14 amino acids. Germline V lookup: CDR1 LNHDA, CDR2 SQIVND (reference sequence). The CDR3 DNA reads TGTGCCAGTAGTGAATTCCCAGGCCCCTACGAGCAGTACTTC. As protein: CASSEFPGPYEQYF.

V is TRBV7-8 and J is TRBJ2-7; maybe TRBD2 (7 bases). Trimming left V 5 bases short and J 7 bases short, with 27 bases between. Germline values: CDR1 SGHVS, CDR2 FQNEAQ. The CDR3 contains 17 residues. CDR3 sequence: CASSPGSGRGAPGEQYF. CDR3 coding DNA: TGTGCCAGCAGCCCCGGAAGCGGACGGGGGGCGCCCGGGGAGCAGTACTTC. The variable domain in full, with the rest retrieved from reference TRBV7-8 and TRBJ2-7, is GAGVSQSPRYKVAKRGQDVALRCDPISGHVSLFWYQQALGQGPEFLTYFQNEAQLDKSGLPSDRFFAERPEGSVSTLKIQRTQQEDSAVYLCASSPGSGRGAPGEQYFGPGTRLTVT.

This clone came up a few times. The gene calls are TRBV4-3 and TRBJ1-1, with D unresolved. Germline V gene lookup returns CDR1 LGHNA and CDR2 YSLEER. V was clipped by 1 base and J by 11 bases, with 8 bases between them. The CDR3 contains 11 residues. In nucleotides, the CDR3 is TGCGCCAGCAGCCAAGCCGGGTTGGCTTTCTTT. Translated, it gives CASSQAGLAFF.